The clone carrying this TCR beta chain was observed at least ten times. Its target is unknown. Researchers amplified the TCR beta CDR3 regions from RNA transcripts. First-round RT-PCR targeting the TCR CDR3 was performed with the HTBI primer set. TCRdb used MiXCR to reprocess the multiplex PCR reads, holding one entry per CDR3 protein. The table includes 620,000 or so distinct CDR3 sequences, about 14% detected once. The germline V gene encodes CDR1 GTSNPN and CDR2 SVGIG (reference sequence). The germline V and J ends were trimmed by 0 bases and 6 bases, with 14 bases remaining between them. This CDR3 region has 15 residues. It was uncontrolled infection, other autoimmune disease, pregnancy or lactation that excluded patients. Diagnosis rested on symptoms, serum thyroxine and TRAb, thyroid ultrasound, and orbital computed tomography. This specimen comes from a study of T cells in Graves' hyperthyroidism and ophthalmopathy. Broader study findings: Prediction of ophthalmopathy progression came a median 6.5 months pre-onset. Blood also held most thyroid clonotypes expanded beyond 0.001.

The sequencing sample was made of blood. V gene TRBV30 combines with J gene TRBJ2-2; possibly TRBD2 for D (5 bases). The clonotype was recovered from a woman between 50 and 59 years old with Graves' ophthalmopathy. CDR3 sequence: CAWSVLLARAGELFF. The DNA for the CDR3 is TGTGCCTGGAGTGTACTTCTAGCTCGGGCCGGGGAGCTGTTTTTT.